This T cell receptor beta chain is from a study of response to subunit inactivated influenza vaccine. V was trimmed by 5 bases and J by 15 bases, leaving 17 bases between them. The CDR3 length is 12 residues. From germline, CDR1 is SEHNR and CDR2 FQNEAQ (reference sequence). On this clonotype itself: Its antigen is not identified.

General study points: Each seasonal flu vaccination may recruit only limited new T cells, authors suggested.

Using its own MiXCR run on the RT-PCR reads, TCRdb lists one record per CDR3 protein. The repertoire holds 750,000 to 850,000 distinct CDR3 sequences, with about a fifth as singletons. This sequence originates from a man in his fifties who received an inactivated influenza vaccine. The V call is TRBV7-9, the J call TRBJ2-1, with D possibly matching TRBD1 (5 bases). Sequences were derived from PBMCs from blood, sampled roughly 5 days after vaccination. CDR3 sequence: CASSQTAKGPFF. The CDR3 region has the DNA TGTGCCAGCAGCCAGACTGCAAAGGGGCCGTTCTTC.